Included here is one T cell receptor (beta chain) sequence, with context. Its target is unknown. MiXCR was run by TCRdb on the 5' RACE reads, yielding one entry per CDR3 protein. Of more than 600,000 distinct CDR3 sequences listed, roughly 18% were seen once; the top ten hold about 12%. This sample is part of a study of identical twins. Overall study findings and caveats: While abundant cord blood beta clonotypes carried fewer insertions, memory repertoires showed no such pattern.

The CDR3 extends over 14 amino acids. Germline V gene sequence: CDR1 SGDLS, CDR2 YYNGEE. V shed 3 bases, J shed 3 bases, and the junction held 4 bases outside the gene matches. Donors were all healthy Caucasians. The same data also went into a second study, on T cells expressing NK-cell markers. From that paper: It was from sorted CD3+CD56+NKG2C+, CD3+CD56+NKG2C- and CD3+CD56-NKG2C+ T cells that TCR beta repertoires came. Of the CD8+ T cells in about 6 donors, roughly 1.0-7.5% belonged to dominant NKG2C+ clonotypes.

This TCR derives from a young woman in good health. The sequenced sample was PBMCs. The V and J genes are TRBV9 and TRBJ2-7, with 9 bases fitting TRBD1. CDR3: CASSEGQGLYEQYF. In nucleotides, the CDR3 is TGTGCCAGCAGCGAGGGACAGGGTCTCTACGAGCAGTACTTC.